These T cell receptor beta chains were read from a single sample in a study of blood T cell repertoires in COVID-19. Some clones are missing from TCRdb's copy, which holds only in-frame ones; the method was immunoSEQ multiplex PCR. The table includes fewer than 130,000 clones, around 76% detected once. Source material: peripheral blood. These TCRs come from a woman of 80 years or more with acute or convalescent COVID-19. Each CDR3 is given with its conserved first and last residue. D genes are given only for firm matches. Size tells how often a clone was seen (once, few, many) or the class of an expanded clone, and some rows leave it out.

d_call | j_call | v_call | clone_size | cdr3_length | cdr3_aa | cdr3_nt
TRBD1 | TRBJ2-7 | TRBV4-1 | - | 15 | CASSQNRGQGWEQYF | TGCGCCAGCAGCCAAAACCGGGGACAGGGTTGGGAGCAGTACTTC
- | TRBJ1-1 | TRBV10-3 | - | 14 | CAITRGGGTTEAFF | TGTGCCATCACAAGAGGGGGTGGGACCACTGAAGCTTTCTTT
TRBD1 | TRBJ2-6 | TRBV7-2 | once | 17 | CASSLWGQGGGANVLTF | TGTGCCAGCAGCCTATGGGGACAGGGCGGCGGGGCCAACGTCCTGACTTTC
TRBD1 | TRBJ1-5 | TRBV27 | - | 14 | CASSFGTGQQPQHF | TGTGCCAGCAGTTTCGGGACAGGGCAACAGCCCCAGCATTTT
TRBD2 | TRBJ2-4 | TRBV28 | - | 19 | CASSFPGLAGQVAKNIQYF | TGTGCCAGCAGTTTCCCTGGACTAGCCGGGCAGGTAGCCAAAAACATTCAGTACTTC
TRBD1 | TRBJ1-2 | TRBV5-4 | - | 16 | CASSPGQGQDNYGYTF | TGTGCCAGCAGCCCGGGACAGGGTCAAGATAACTATGGCTACACCTTC
- | TRBJ1-6 | TRBV12-3/TRBV12-4 | few | 12 | CASRGVNSPLHF | TGTGCCAGCAGAGGGGTTAATTCACCCCTCCACTTT
- | TRBJ1-6 | TRBV30 | - | 14 | CAWSREQLNSPLHF | TGTGCCTGGAGCAGGGAACAGCTTAATTCACCCCTCCACTTT
TRBD1 | TRBJ1-2 | TRBV7-9 | - | 14 | CASSLGQGPYGYTF | TGTGCCAGCAGCTTGGGACAGGGACCGTATGGCTACACCTTC
- | TRBJ1-5 | TRBV24-1 | - | 14 | CATARGQSNQPQHF | TGTGCCACCGCTAGGGGCCAAAGCAATCAGCCCCAGCATTTT
- | TRBJ1-6 | TRBV27 | - | 15 | CASSFGGLGDSPLHF | TGTGCCAGCAGTTTCGGGGGGCTCGGTGATTCACCCCTCCACTTT
- | TRBJ1-3 | TRBV27 | - | 15 | CASTLRLYSGNTIYF | TGTGCCAGCACCCTCAGGCTATACTCTGGAAACACCATATATTTT
TRBD2 | TRBJ2-3 | TRBV5-1 | - | 13 | CASSFAGADTQYF | TGCGCCAGCAGCTTTGCGGGAGCCGATACGCAGTATTTT
- | TRBJ1-1 | TRBV11-1 | few | 14 | CASSLGQLNTEAFF | TGTGCCAGCAGCTTAGGACAGCTTAACACTGAAGCTTTCTTT
- | TRBJ2-5 | TRBV10-1 | - | 14 | CASSENWSPETQYF | TGCGCCAGCAGTGAGAACTGGTCACCAGAGACCCAGTACTTC
TRBD1 | TRBJ1-4 | TRBV5-1 | - | 17 | CASSLSTGNYDNEKLFF | TGCGCCAGCAGCTTGTCGACAGGGAACTACGATAATGAAAAACTGTTTTTT
- | TRBJ1-6 | TRBV5-1 | - | 16 | CASSEGWSSYNSPLHF | TGCGCCAGCAGTGAGGGCTGGAGCTCCTATAATTCACCCCTCCACTTT
- | TRBJ1-2 | TRBV5-4 | - | 17 | CASSLGQGPSPNYGYTF | TGTGCCAGCAGCTTGGGTCAGGGGCCCAGTCCTAACTATGGCTACACCTTC
- | TRBJ1-5 | TRBV7-9 | - | 12 | CASSPENQPQHF | TGTGCCAGCAGCCCCGAGAATCAGCCCCAGCATTTT
TRBD2 | TRBJ2-1 | TRBV27 | - | 15 | CASSLGGGRDNEQFF | TGTGCCAGCAGTTTAGGGGGCGGGAGGGACAATGAGCAGTTCTTC
- | TRBJ2-1 | TRBV2 | - | 12 | CASNRVLNEQFF | TGTGCCAGCAACAGGGTCCTCAATGAGCAGTTCTTC
- | TRBJ2-1 | TRBV11-3 | few | 13 | CASSLDVEQEQFF | TGTGCCAGCAGCTTAGACGTAGAACAGGAGCAGTTCTTC
- | TRBJ1-3 | TRBV20-1 | - | 11 | CSASLGNTIYF | TGCAGTGCTAGCCTCGGAAACACCATATATTTT
- | TRBJ2-6 | TRBV14 | - | 14 | CASSQDLGANVLTF | TGTGCCAGCAGCCAAGATCTGGGGGCCAACGTCCTGACTTTC
- | TRBJ1-1 | TRBV30 | - | 14 | CAWSVSGGETEAFF | TGTGCCTGGAGTGTGTCGGGGGGCGAGACTGAAGCTTTCTTT
TRBD2 | TRBJ2-5 | TRBV5-4 | - | 13 | CASSRAGVETQYF | TGTGCCAGCAGCCGAGCGGGGGTGGAGACCCAGTACTTC
TRBD2 | TRBJ2-5 | TRBV7-7 | - | 15 | CASSLLAGGQETQYF | TGTGCCAGCAGCTTATTAGCGGGAGGCCAAGAGACCCAGTACTTC
- | TRBJ1-5 | TRBV12-3/TRBV12-4 | - | 12 | CASRLDNQPQHF | TGTGCCAGCAGACTGGACAACCAGCCCCAGCATTTT
- | TRBJ1-3 | TRBV14 | - | 14 | CASSQDLARNTIYF | TGTGCCAGCAGCCAAGATCTGGCAAGAAACACCATATATTTT
- | TRBJ2-3 | TRBV19 | few | 13 | CASSNRATDTQYF | TGTGCCAGTAGTAACAGGGCCACAGATACGCAGTATTTT
TRBD2 | TRBJ2-7 | TRBV19 | - | 16 | CASRSGKGTSGYEQYF | TGTGCCAGTCGATCTGGAAAAGGGACTAGCGGCTACGAGCAGTACTTC
TRBD1 | TRBJ1-4 | TRBV6-5 | - | 14 | CASSYRRGQLKLFF | TGTGCCAGCAGTTACCGGAGGGGGCAGTTAAAACTGTTTTTT